This record concerns one TCR beta chain sequence. Its antigen is currently unknown. TCRdb's table, derived via immunoSEQ multiplex PCR, lists solely in-frame clones and lacks some. The sample yields some 90,000 clones, about 90% seen once. These data originate in a study of OX40 agonist ivuxolimab in advanced cancers. In the study overall: Patients with hepatocellular carcinoma, melanoma, renal cell or head and neck cancer made up the dose-escalation patients.

Study-level findings and limits: A proportion of nonresponders additionally exhibited low normalized T-cell clonal expansion.

The V end was cut by 4 bases, the J end by 10 bases, with 11 bases between. The CDR3 is 12 amino acids. CDR1 and CDR2 (germline): LNHDA, SQIVND (reference sequence). Material: CD4+ or CD8+ T cells sorted from blood, obtained in a trial of the OX40 agonist ivuxolimab. The receptor's source is an adult with an advanced solid tumor such as melanoma, head and neck, liver or kidney cancer. The rearrangement links TRBV19 to TRBJ2-1; no reliable D call. The CDR3 DNA follows: TGTGCCAGTAGTAATCATGGAGAAGAGCAGTTCTTC. Translation gives CASSNHGEEQFF.